The 24 T cell receptor beta chains below were found in one sample sequenced in a study of cytomegalovirus exposure and HLA in healthy donors. PCR involved 60 Vbeta and 13 Jbeta primers. Only in-frame clones appear in the TCRdb table, and some are missing; sequencing was by immunoSEQ multiplex PCR. Of about 120,000 clones in the sample, approximately 80% were seen once. The sequencing sample was made of PBMCs. These TCRs come from a woman in her twenties or thirties in good health and CMV-seronegative.

The chain combines TRBV29-1 with TRBJ1-2, with 7 positions matching TRBD1. Per germline, CDR1 SQVTM and CDR2 ANQGSEA. Trimming took 4 bases from V and 7 from J; bases not matched to a gene: 3. The CDR3 spans 11 residues. CDR3 protein: CSVGQGTGYTF. CDR3 nucleotide sequence: TGCAGCGTTGGACAGGGAACTGGCTACACCTTC.

The V call is TRBV5-4, the J call TRBJ2-3; a possible D gene is TRBD2 (5 bases). The V end lost 5 bases, the J end lost 6 bases, and 16 bases lay between the germline ends. CDR1 is SGHNT, CDR2 YYREEE, per germline (reference sequence). The CDR3 loop spans 14 amino acids. In DNA form, the CDR3 reads TGTGCCAGCAGTGACCTCTCGCGGGTCGATACGCAGTATTTT. Translation: CASSDLSRVDTQYF.

This clone was recorded a few times. The V call is TRBV5-1, the J call TRBJ2-7, with 7 positions matching TRBD1. V lost 4 bases, J lost 2 bases, and 9 bases stayed unmatched. CDR3 length: 15 residues. CDR1 and CDR2 (germline): SGHRS, YFSETQ. CDR3 DNA: TGCGCCAGCAGCGTACCTACAGGGGTCCCCTACGAGCAGTACTTC. Translating it yields CASSVPTGVPYEQYF. The variable domain in full, with the rest retrieved from reference TRBV5-1 and TRBJ2-7, is KAGVTQTPRYLIKTRGQQVTLSCSPISGHRSVSWYQQTPGQGLQFLFEYFSETQRNKGNFPGRFSGRQFSNSRSEMNVSTLELGDSALYLCASSVPTGVPYEQYFGPGTRLTVT.

This clone came up once. The chain is built from TRBV6-5 and TRBJ2-2; 9 positions match TRBD1. J gave up 5 bases and V 6 bases, and 7 bases lay outside the gene matches. The CDR3 spans 15 residues. The germline V gene encodes CDR1 MNHEY and CDR2 SVGAGI. The CDR3 sequence: CASRPGTGYTGELFF. The DNA of the CDR3 is TGTGCCAGCAGACCCGGGACAGGGTATACCGGGGAGCTGTTTTTT.

J is TRBJ2-1 and V is TRBV5-1; 16 bases fit TRBD2. There are 20 residues in the CDR3. CDR1 SGHRS and CDR2 YFSETQ come from the germline V gene. V gave up 0 bases and J gave up 1 base; unmatched junction bases: 7. Here the CDR3 DNA reads TGCGCCAGCAGCTTGGGCCCGGGACTAGCGGGAGGGCATTCCTACAATGAGCAGTTCTTC. This codes for CASSLGPGLAGGHSYNEQFF.

The chain employs TRBV7-2 and TRBJ2-5; 11 bases are shared with TRBD1. The end of the DNA is better explained by TRBJ2-7, so the J call may be wrong. The germline V gene encodes CDR1 SGHTA and CDR2 FQGNSA. The CDR3 runs to 16 residues. Here the CDR3 reads CASSLGTGQGEYEQYF. In DNA form, the CDR3 reads TGTGCCAGCAGCTTAGGAACGGGACAGGGGGAGTACGAGCAGTACTTC.

The chain joins TRBV6-1 to TRBJ2-3; 7 bases align to TRBD1. Trimming took 8 bases from V and 5 from J; bases not matched to a gene: 13. There are 15 residues in the CDR3. Germline V gives CDR1 MNHNS, CDR2 SASEGT. DNA for the CDR3: TGTGCCAGCGGTGGGTCGGACAGGTTAAAAGATACGCAGTATTTT. Translating gives CASGGSDRLKDTQYF.

The chain combines TRBV11-2 with TRBJ2-2; 12 positions match TRBD2. The CDR3 runs to 19 residues. Losses at the gene ends were 7 bases for V and 0 bases for J; bases not matched to a gene: 12. Looked up from germline, CDR1 is SGHAT and CDR2 is FQNNGV. The chain's CDR3 is CASKTPGTSGYSNTGELFF. The CDR3 coding sequence is TGTGCCAGCAAAACCCCCGGGACTAGCGGGTATTCGAACACCGGGGAGCTGTTTTTT.

The rearrangement links TRBV5-1 to TRBJ1-2, with D perhaps matching TRBD1 (6 bases). Germline V gene sequence: CDR1 SGHRS, CDR2 YFSETQ. The CDR3 consists of 16 residues. V dropped 0 bases and J dropped 7 bases, with 19 bases sitting between them. For the CDR3, the DNA is TGCGCCAGCAGCTTGGGAGACAGGTCCGACCGGGGTGGCTACACCTTC. This gives the protein CASSLGDRSDRGGYTF.

The chain recombines TRBV6-5 with TRBJ2-1; 7 bases align to TRBD1. V dropped 0 bases and J dropped 0; count of bases not matched to a gene: 2. Germline V CDR1 and CDR2: MNHEY, SVGAGI. This CDR3 comprises 16 residues. The CDR3 here is CASSYSQGISYNEQFF. CDR3 DNA sequence: TGTGCCAGCAGTTACTCACAGGGGATCTCCTACAATGAGCAGTTCTTC.

This clone was counted a few times. The V gene is TRBV28, the J gene TRBJ2-5, with unresolved D. CDR3 length: 13 residues. Per the germline V gene, CDR1 is MDHEN and CDR2 is SYDVKM. V was clipped by 3 bases and J by 1 base, with 6 bases between them. In DNA, the CDR3 is TGTGCCAGCAGTTTGCTCGGCCAAGAGACCCAGTACTTC. This gives the protein CASSLLGQETQYF.

This chain connects TRBV7-3 to TRBJ2-1; the D is unclear. The CDR3 consists of 13 residues. The V and J ends lost 3 bases and 8 bases respectively, with 11 bases between them. In germline, CDR1 is SGHTA, CDR2 FQGTGA. The chain's CDR3 is CASSFRDSDEQFF. For the CDR3, the DNA is TGTGCCAGCAGCTTCCGTGATTCGGATGAGCAGTTCTTC.

The chain has TRBV11-2 and TRBJ2-2; 7 positions match TRBD1. The CDR3 runs to 15 residues. The trim removed 1 base at V and 1 base at J, leaving 0 bases unmatched. The germline V gene encodes CDR1 SGHAT and CDR2 FQNNGV. The CDR3 loop reads CASSLGDRNTGELFF. CDR3 bases: TGTGCCAGCAGCTTAGGGGACAGGAACACCGGGGAGCTGTTTTTT. Together with reference TRBV11-2 and TRBJ2-2, the CDR3 gives the full variable domain: EAGVAQSPRYKIIEKRQSVAFWCNPISGHATLYWYQQILGQGPKLLIQFQNNGVVDDSQLPKDRFSAERLKGVDSTLKIQPAKLEDSAVYLCASSLGDRNTGELFFGEGSRLTVL.

V gene TRBV5-1 combines with J gene TRBJ2-1, with TRBD2 matching 9 bases. Unmatched junction bases numbered 8, after V lost 7 bases and J lost 3 bases. This CDR3 has 15 amino acids. The germline V gene encodes CDR1 SGHRS and CDR2 YFSETQ. The CDR3 region is CASYSGTSNYNEQFF. The CDR3, as DNA: TGCGCCAGCTATTCCGGGACTAGCAACTACAATGAGCAGTTCTTC.

The chain carries TRBV10-2 and TRBJ2-7; 8 bases fit TRBD2. In germline, CDR1 is WSHSY, CDR2 SAAADI. CDR3 length equals 13 residues. Losses at the gene ends were 10 bases for V and 0 bases for J; bases not matched to a gene: 5. The CDR3 protein is CATGLAASYEQYF. The CDR3 nucleotides read TGCGCCACCGGACTAGCCGCCTCCTACGAGCAGTACTTC.

The chain joins TRBV5-1 to TRBJ2-5; TRBD2 matches at 10 bases. The length of the CDR3 is 15 residues. V lost 7 bases and J lost 2; bases outside the gene matches: 8. Germline V CDR1 and CDR2: SGHRS, YFSETQ. The CDR3 reads CASSRWTSGQETQYF. CDR3 nucleotide sequence: TGCGCCAGCTCCCGATGGACTAGCGGACAAGAGACCCAGTACTTC.

This chain connects TRBV28 to TRBJ2-6, with D perhaps TRBD2 (6 bases). V lost 11 bases to trimming and J lost 6 bases, with 26 bases between them. Germline CDR1 and CDR2: MDHEN and SYDVKM. CDR3 length: 17 amino acids. CDR3: CACHGRDLVRSANVLTF. CDR3 DNA sequence: TGTGCCTGCCATGGGCGGGACTTAGTTCGTTCGGCCAACGTCCTGACTTTC.

The chain has TRBV5-4 and TRBJ2-7; 12 bases agree with TRBD2. V was clipped by 4 bases and J by 3 bases; unmatched bases: 2. Germline V gene sequence: CDR1 SGHNT, CDR2 YYREEE (reference sequence). This CDR3 comprises 14 residues. The chain's CDR3 is CASSMGLAGYEQYF. Written as DNA, the CDR3 is TGTGCCAGCAGCATGGGACTAGCGGGCTACGAGCAGTACTTC.

The chain links TRBV6-6 to TRBJ2-1, with 7 nucleotides matching TRBD1. The V segment lost 3 bases and the J segment 8 bases; nucleotides outside the gene matches: 7. The CDR3 length is 14 residues. Germline V gene sequence: CDR1 MNHNY, CDR2 SVGAGI (reference sequence). The CDR3 sequence: CASSYNRQGDEQFF. The DNA of the CDR3 is TGTGCCAGCAGTTATAATCGGCAGGGGGATGAGCAGTTCTTC.

The chain links TRBV7-9 to TRBJ1-1; D not resolved. This CDR3 comprises 13 residues. V was shortened by 5 bases and J by 1 base, with 8 bases between the two germline ends. In germline, CDR1 is SEHNR, CDR2 FQNEAQ (reference sequence). The CDR3 protein is CASSALRNTEAFF. CDR3 DNA: TGTGCCAGCAGCGCCCTCAGGAACACTGAAGCTTTCTTT.

This clone was seen once. This sequence joins TRBV10-3 and TRBJ2-3; 8 bases line up with TRBD1. The V gene end was trimmed by 10 bases and the J gene end by 4 bases; junction bases not matched to a gene: 7. The V gene's germline CDR1 is ENHRY and CDR2 SYGVKD. The CDR3 consists of 13 residues. This CDR3 reads CATTGGRADTQYF. In DNA, the CDR3 is TGTGCCACCACAGGGGGTCGCGCAGATACGCAGTATTTT.

The chain uses TRBV27 and TRBJ2-1; D unclear. V lost 7 bases and J lost 3, with 16 bases in between. Germline lookup yields CDR1 MNHEY and CDR2 SMNVEV (reference sequence). The CDR3 runs 15 residues. The CDR3 bases are TGTGCCAGCACCACTCTAGATTCTAGCTACAATGAGCAGTTCTTC. This sequence encodes CASTTLDSSYNEQFF.

The J gene is TRBJ2-3, the V gene TRBV6-4, with D tentatively TRBD2 (6 bases). The CDR3 is 16 amino acids. With 0 bases removed from V and 1 base from J, the gap between germline ends came to 11 bases. Germline CDR1 is MRHNA and CDR2 is SNTAGT. The CDR3 loop reads CASSDSAGSGTDTQYF. DNA of the CDR3: TGTGCCAGCAGTGACTCCGCGGGAAGTGGCACAGATACGCAGTATTTT.

This chain's CDR3 is CASSWWTSVNEQFF. The CDR3 coding sequence is TGTGCCAGCAGCTGGTGGACTAGCGTCAATGAGCAGTTCTTC. This chain connects TRBV5-6 to TRBJ2-1, with 9 bases lining up with TRBD2. The germline V gene encodes CDR1 SGHDT and CDR2 YYEEEE. Trimming took 3 bases from V and 6 from J; bases not matched to a gene: 4. The CDR3 runs to 14 residues.